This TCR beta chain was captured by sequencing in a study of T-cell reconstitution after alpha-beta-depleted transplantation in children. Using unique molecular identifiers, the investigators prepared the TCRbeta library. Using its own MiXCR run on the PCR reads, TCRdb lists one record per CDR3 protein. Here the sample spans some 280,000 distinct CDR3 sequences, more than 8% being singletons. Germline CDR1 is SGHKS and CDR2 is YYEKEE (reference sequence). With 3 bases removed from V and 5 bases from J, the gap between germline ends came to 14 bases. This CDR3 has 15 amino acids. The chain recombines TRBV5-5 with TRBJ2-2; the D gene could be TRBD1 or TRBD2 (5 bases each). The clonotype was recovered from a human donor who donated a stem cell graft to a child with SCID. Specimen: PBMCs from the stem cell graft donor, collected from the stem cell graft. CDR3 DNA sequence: TGTGCCAGCAGCTCATACGGGACCGTGACCGGGGAGCTGTTTTTT. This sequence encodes CASSSYGTVTGELFF.